This T cell receptor beta chain was identified in a study of T cell repertoires in cytomegalovirus infection. Study-level information: Shared public TCR beta signatures pointed to both CMV infection and a matching HLA type. Study-level results: Cumulative frequency (of public TCR beta family members) identified carriers of CMV plus the relevant HLA. It was HLA-C-restricted CMV-specific TCR beta clonotypes that dominated the response ex vivo.

V was pared by 5 bases and J by 2 bases, with 12 bases between. Germline V gene lookup returns CDR1 SGHVS and CDR2 FQNEAQ. The CDR3 consists of 15 residues. This clonotype was seen repeatedly, ten times or more. The target antigen is unknown. TCRdb re-called the reads through MiXCR, storing one row per CDR3 protein. The sample has approximately 750,000 distinct CDR3 sequences; approximately 34% are singletons. This rearrangement joins TRBV7-8 to TRBJ1-4, with a possible D match to TRBD1 (5 bases). Sequenced input: PBMCs. The origin of this receptor is a human donor in good health (CMV status not recorded). Some clones in this sample may be carry-over from other donors' samples. CDR3 sequence reads: CASSPRGGTNEKLFF. The CDR3 bases are TGTGCCAGCAGCCCGCGGGGGGGGACTAATGAAAAACTGTTTTTT.